Below are 15 T cell receptor beta chains sequenced from a single sample in a study of cytomegalovirus exposure and HLA in healthy donors. 60 Vbeta and 13 Jbeta primers were used in PCR. Repertoires were generated with immunoSEQ multiplex PCR, while TCRdb's copy carries only in-frame clones and drops some. The sample lists about 100,000 clones, approximately 85% seen once, with 4.5% to 6.5% in the top ten. Sequencing was carried out using PBMCs. Receptors originate from a man in his forties or fifties in good health and CMV-seropositive.

The rearrangement links TRBV6-1 to TRBJ2-5; a possible D gene is TRBD1 (6 bases). This CDR3 is built from 12 residues. Per germline, CDR1 MNHNS and CDR2 SASEGT. V lost 3 bases and J lost 9, with 11 bases in between. The CDR3 DNA sequence: TGTGCCAGCAGTGATACAGGGAAGCCCCAGTACTTC. Amino acid sequence: CASSDTGKPQYF.

This clone has only one observation. The rearrangement joins TRBV2 to TRBJ1-2, with D tentatively TRBD1 (6 bases). The V end lost 4 bases, the J end lost 3 bases, and 15 bases lay between the germline ends. The CDR3 loop spans 15 amino acids. CDR1 is SNHLY and CDR2 is FYNNEI in the germline V gene. For the CDR3, the DNA is TGTGCCAGCAGTGGCCGGGACACTAGAGACTATGGCTACACCTTC. It codes for CASSGRDTRDYGYTF.

For the CDR3, the DNA is TGTGCCAGCAGTGATCAGGGTTCTGAGGGAAACACCATATATTTT. It specifies CASSDQGSEGNTIYF. J is TRBJ1-3 and V is TRBV5-4; possible D gene TRBD1, 5 bases. The CDR3 is 15 amino acids. Trimming removed 5 bases from V and 4 bases from J, with 16 bases in between. Germline values: CDR1 SGHNT, CDR2 YYREEE (reference sequence). Supplemented by reference TRBV5-4 and TRBJ1-3, the full variable domain reads ETGVTQSPTHLIKTRGQQVTLRCSSQSGHNTVSWYQQALGQGPQFIFQYYREEENGRGNFPPRFSGLQFPNYSSELNVNALELDDSALYLCASSDQGSEGNTIYFGEGSWLTVV.

J is TRBJ1-1 and V is TRBV19; 8 bases agree with TRBD1. The V gene end was trimmed by 3 bases and the J gene end by 6 bases; junction bases not matched to a gene: 6. Germline CDR1 is LNHDA and CDR2 is SQIVND (reference sequence). The CDR3 loop spans 14 amino acids. The CDR3: CASSISHRGAEAFF. CDR3 nucleotides: TGTGCCAGTAGTATTTCGCACAGGGGGGCTGAAGCTTTCTTT.

The CDR3 bases are TGTGCCAGTCGCCCCAGCTCTGGAAACACCATATATTTT. Its protein product is CASRPSSGNTIYF. The chain uses TRBV6-5 and TRBJ1-3; D is unclear. The V gene lost 9 bases and the J gene lost 0 bases, with 9 bases spanning the gap. CDR1 is MNHEY, CDR2 SVGAGI, per germline. The CDR3 contains 13 residues.

On this clone: Other DNA sequences of this sample code for an identical CDR3. The V gene is TRBV6-5, the J gene TRBJ1-1; D perhaps matches TRBD1 (6 bases). The CDR3 length is 15 residues. Germline V gene data show CDR1 as MNHEY and CDR2 as SVGAGI. Trimming pared 0 bases from V and 1 base from J, leaving 9 bases between. DNA for the CDR3: TGTGCCAGCAGTTACTCCCCAGGGGCGAACACTGAAGCTTTCTTT. Translation: CASSYSPGANTEAFF.

The chain has TRBV11-2 and TRBJ2-4, with TRBD2 matching 11 bases. This CDR3 spans 14 amino acids. The germline V gene encodes CDR1 SGHAT and CDR2 FQNNGV. The trim removed 5 bases at V and 7 bases at J, leaving 4 bases unmatched. DNA of the CDR3: TGTGCCAGCAGCATAACTAGCGGGAGTAACATTCAGTACTTC. It codes for CASSITSGSNIQYF.

The genes are TRBV9 and TRBJ2-1; possibly TRBD1 for D (6 bases). The CDR3 loop spans 15 amino acids. Per the germline V gene, CDR1 is SGDLS and CDR2 is YYNGEE. V lost 0 bases and J lost 3, with 10 bases in between. In DNA, the CDR3 is TGTGCCAGCAGCGTAGGGACAGAACACTACAATGAGCAGTTCTTC. This encodes CASSVGTEHYNEQFF.

The chain carries TRBV6-5 and TRBJ2-2; TRBD1 agrees at 9 bases. CDR3 length equals 15 residues. Germline loops: CDR1 MNHEY, CDR2 SVGAGI. Unmatched junction bases numbered 3, after V lost 2 bases and J lost 5 bases. CDR3 DNA sequence: TGTGCCAGCAGTTACGACAGGGGGGCGACCGGGGAGCTGTTTTTT. It codes for CASSYDRGATGELFF.

V usage is TRBV18 and J usage is TRBJ1-1; D might be TRBD1 (5 bases). Germline CDR1 KGHSH, CDR2 LQKENI. Trimming shortened V by 8 bases and J by 0 bases, and 13 bases separated the two germline ends. The CDR3 is 14 amino acids. CDR3 nucleotide sequence: TGTGCCAGCGCAAGGGTGGGGCTGAACACTGAAGCTTTCTTT. The encoded protein is CASARVGLNTEAFF.

The V call is TRBV13, the J call TRBJ1-1, with D perhaps matching TRBD1 (6 bases). The CDR3 spans 15 residues. V was cut by 2 bases and J by 5 bases, with 15 bases left in between. Germline CDR1 reads PRHDT; CDR2 reads FYEKMQ (reference sequence). The CDR3 DNA is TGTGCCAGCAGCTTACGGGGCAGGGGAAGGACTGAAGCTTTCTTT. Protein sequence: CASSLRGRGRTEAFF.

CDR3 amino acids: CASSLLRDRGVAGELFF. The CDR3 bases are TGTGCCAGTAGTCTCCTCCGGGACAGGGGGGTAGCCGGGGAGCTGTTTTTT. The chain has TRBV19 and TRBJ2-2; 11 bases line up with TRBD1. Germline V lookup: CDR1 LNHDA, CDR2 SQIVND (reference sequence). The trim removed 5 bases at V and 6 bases at J, leaving 11 bases unmatched. This CDR3 spans 17 amino acids.

This clone was seen just once. The chain carries TRBV15 and TRBJ2-3; D gene ambiguous. Trimming cost V 7 bases and J 0 bases, with 8 bases left between them. The CDR3 is 13 amino acids. The germline CDR1 and CDR2 sequences are LNHNV and YYDKDF (reference sequence). In DNA form, the CDR3 reads TGTGCCACCACCCGAGTGAGCACAGATACGCAGTATTTT. Its translation is CATTRVSTDTQYF.

V is TRBV6-1 and J is TRBJ1-5; the match to TRBD1 covers 7 bases. This CDR3 is built from 14 residues. J was trimmed by 7 bases and V by 4 bases; bases with no gene match: 7. Germline lookup yields CDR1 MNHNS and CDR2 SASEGT. The CDR3 reads CASSGWTGWQPQHF. DNA of the CDR3: TGTGCCAGCAGTGGATGGACAGGCTGGCAGCCCCAGCATTTT.

The CDR3: CASSTLAGTDTQYF. The CDR3 DNA sequence: TGTGCCAGTAGTACCCTAGCGGGCACAGATACGCAGTATTTT. The chain recombines TRBV19 with TRBJ2-3, with TRBD2 identical over 7 bases. Germline V CDR1 and CDR2: LNHDA, SQIVND (reference sequence). CDR3 size: 14 residues. Trimming took 4 bases from V and 1 from J; bases not matched to a gene: 2.